The following is a T cell receptor beta chain sequence with its context. As yet, its antigen is unknown. The method was immunoSEQ multiplex PCR; TCRdb's version includes in-frame clones alone and lacks a portion of them. This table holds approximately 57,000 clones, around 85% found once. The sample comes from a study of T cell responses to AZD1222 COVID-19 vaccine. Study findings and constraints: The donor cohort was predominantly white British with a female majority, and clonal diversity may have been underestimated.

Germline loops: CDR1 MNHEY, CDR2 SVGAGI. The CDR3 runs to 15 residues. Between the trimmed V and J ends, which lost 0 bases and 3 bases, there was a span of 12 bases. The clonotype comes from an adult in good health. The sequencing here drew on peripheral blood, taken on day 0 of AZD1222 vaccination. The chain couples TRBV6-5 to TRBJ2-7; weak D call: TRBD1 (5 bases). CDR3 amino acids: CASSYSLDRGYEQYF. CDR3 sequence (DNA): TGTGCCAGCAGTTACTCGCTGGATAGGGGCTACGAGCAGTACTTC.